This TCR beta chain stems from a study of shared T cell receptors in the human thymus. TCRdb's table, derived via immunoSEQ multiplex PCR, lists solely in-frame clones and lacks some. The sample holds hundreds of thousands of clones; roughly 90% are singletons and the top ten take over 0.008%. J lost 1 base, V lost 4 bases, and 2 bases had no gene match. The CDR3 contains 13 residues. Germline V gives CDR1 SGHKS, CDR2 YYEKEE (reference sequence). The same specimen was also included in a second study, on human thymus T cells. Per that study: It was healthy Finnish infants having corrective surgery for congenital heart defects who were the donors. Corrective heart surgery yielded resections, and these provided the thymus tissue. Gene usage for V and J segments appeared biased in thymic and blood repertoires. The related literature has documented a marked overlap of thymic repertoires among unrelated individuals.

The TCR originated in a boy younger than two with a congenital heart defect. This chain links TRBV5-5 with TRBJ2-7, with 7 bases that match TRBD1. The sequenced sample consisted of thymocytes. The CDR3 spells CASSRQGSYEQYF. CDR3 bases: TGTGCCAGCAGCCGACAGGGTTCCTACGAGCAGTACTTC.